The sequence of this T cell receptor beta chain was determined in a study of Ad26.COV2.S vaccination and SARS-CoV-2 variants. Treatment described: around 19 received Ad26.COV2.S at low or high dose, single or two shots; 5 received placebo; per-sample allocation not given. The investigators took samples on day 63 after the first vaccine or placebo injection. Clones were read by immunoSEQ multiplex PCR, and TCRdb kept only the in-frame ones, dropping some. The sample shows fewer than 500,000 clones, roughly 90% of them seen only once. Germline V gene lookup returns CDR1 LNHDA and CDR2 SQIVND (reference sequence). Unmatched junction bases numbered 9, after V lost 8 bases and J lost 3 bases. The CDR3 sequence is 14 residues long.

The chain employs TRBV19 and TRBJ1-2; TRBD1 matches at 7 bases. The TCR originated in a person between 18 and 60 years old who received the Ad26.COV2.S COVID-19 vaccine or a placebo. Sample: peripheral blood, taken in a trial of Ad26.COV2.S vaccine versus placebo. The CDR3 spells CASERQGTDYGYTF. Here the CDR3 DNA reads TGTGCCAGTGAACGACAGGGTACGGACTATGGCTACACCTTC.